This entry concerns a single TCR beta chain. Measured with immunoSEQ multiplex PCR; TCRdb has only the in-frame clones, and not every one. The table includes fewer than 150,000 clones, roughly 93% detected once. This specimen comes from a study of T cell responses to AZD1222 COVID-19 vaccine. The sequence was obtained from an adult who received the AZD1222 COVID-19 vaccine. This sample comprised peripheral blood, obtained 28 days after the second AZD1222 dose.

Here the CDR3 reads CASSPTIRGAAYGYTF. The CDR3 DNA follows: TGTGCCAGCAGCCCCACTATTAGGGGGGCGGCCTATGGCTACACCTTC. The rearrangement joins TRBV3-1 (or the pseudogene TRBV3-2) to TRBJ1-2, with D tentatively TRBD1 (6 bases). The CDR3 contains 16 residues. Germline-derived CDR1 and CDR2 are LGHDT and YNNKEL (reference sequence). V lost 4 bases and J 4 bases, leaving 19 bases between the germline ends.